The 9 T cell receptor beta chains listed next were all sequenced from one sample in a study of T cells in tumors after PD-1 blockade. The table came from immunoSEQ multiplex PCR; TCRdb's copy has only in-frame clones and leaves some out. The table has some 8,200 clones, 62% seen once; the top ten hold roughly 13%. Indicated time point: second of two post-therapy site-matched biopsies roughly 8 weeks apart. This sample comprised tumor tissue, obtained after anti-PD-1 treatment. Receptors were obtained from a human donor with basal cell carcinoma.

The genes are TRBV30 and TRBJ1-2, with 8 bases fitting TRBD1. J gave up 4 bases and V 6 bases, and 7 bases lay outside the gene matches. Germline CDR1 is GTSNPN and CDR2 is SVGIG (reference sequence). The CDR3 runs 13 residues. The CDR3 here is CACMTGTGYGYTF. DNA of the CDR3: TGTGCCTGCATGACCGGGACAGGCTATGGCTACACCTTC.

This sequence joins TRBV30 and TRBJ2-1, with D unclear. V lost 0 bases, J lost 9 bases, and 18 bases lay in between. The CDR3 totals 15 residues. The germline CDR1 and CDR2 sequences are GTSNPN and SVGIG (reference sequence). The CDR3 sequence is CAWSVGSGSSSEQFF. The CDR3, as DNA: TGTGCCTGGAGTGTAGGGTCAGGTAGTAGTAGTGAGCAGTTCTTC.

V usage is TRBV3-1 (or the pseudogene TRBV3-2) and J usage is TRBJ2-1, with 10 nucleotides matching TRBD1. Germline CDR1 LGHDT, CDR2 YNNKEL (reference sequence). CDR3 size: 13 residues. The junction had 2 bases not matched to a gene; V was cut back by 6 bases and J by 6 bases. This CDR3 is CASRTGGGNEQFF. The CDR3 DNA is TGTGCCAGCAGGACAGGGGGCGGCAATGAGCAGTTCTTC.

The CDR3 is CASSLDSSAGGETQYF. The CDR3 nucleotides read TGTGCCAGCAGCTTAGATAGTTCGGCAGGGGGAGAGACCCAGTACTTC. The chain joins TRBV11-2 to TRBJ2-5; 7 bases are shared with TRBD1. The germline CDR1 and CDR2 sequences are SGHAT and FQNNGV. The J segment lost 4 bases and the V segment lost 0 bases, leaving 8 bases of the junction unmatched. This CDR3 spans 16 amino acids.

The chain combines TRBV9 with TRBJ2-2; no firm D call. CDR1 is SGDLS and CDR2 is YYNGEE in the germline V gene. The V end lost 0 bases, the J end lost 4 bases, and 4 bases lay between the germline ends. The CDR3 spans 13 residues. Here the CDR3 reads CASSVALTGELFF. The CDR3 DNA reads TGTGCCAGCAGCGTAGCTCTCACCGGGGAGCTGTTTTTT.

J is TRBJ2-1 and V is TRBV3-1 (or the pseudogene TRBV3-2); 15 nucleotides line up with TRBD2. The germline CDR1 and CDR2 sequences are LGHDT and YNNKEL (reference sequence). With 4 bases clipped from V and 4 bases from J, the junction kept 5 bases outside the gene matches. The length of the CDR3 is 17 residues. The CDR3 is CASSPGLAGGRYNEQFF. CDR3 nucleotide sequence: TGTGCCAGCAGCCCCGGACTAGCGGGGGGGAGATACAATGAGCAGTTCTTC.

The genes are TRBV5-6 and TRBJ2-3, with 15 bases that match TRBD2. With 3 bases clipped from V and 2 bases from J, the junction kept 4 bases outside the gene matches. Germline V gene lookup returns CDR1 SGHDT and CDR2 YYEEEE. This CDR3 has 17 residues. In DNA form, the CDR3 reads TGTGCCAGCAGCTCGGGACTAGCGGGGGGACCCACAGATACGCAGTATTTT. The encoded protein is CASSSGLAGGPTDTQYF.

The chain carries TRBV7-2 and TRBJ1-1, with a tentative D call TRBD1 (5 bases). Germline CDR1 reads SGHTA; CDR2 reads FQGNSA. The CDR3 sequence is 15 residues long. Trimming removed 5 bases at V and 0 bases at J, with 13 bases between. This chain's CDR3 is CASSPRDSLNTEAFF. The CDR3, as DNA: TGTGCCAGCAGCCCACGAGACAGCTTGAACACTGAAGCTTTCTTT. Full variable domain (missing parts from reference TRBV7-2 and TRBJ1-1): GAGVSQSPSNKVTEKGKDVELRCDPISGHTALYWYRQSLGQGLEFLIYFQGNSAPDKSGLPSDRFSAERTGGSVSTLTIQRTQQEDSAVYLCASSPRDSLNTEAFFGQGTRLTVV.

The V and J genes are TRBV30 and TRBJ1-2; D remains unclear. This CDR3 has 12 residues. Germline V lookup: CDR1 GTSNPN, CDR2 SVGIG (reference sequence). The V end was cut by 3 bases, the J end by 8 bases, with 13 bases between. The CDR3 loop reads CAWRGSGEGYTF. The CDR3 coding sequence is TGTGCCTGGAGGGGAAGCGGGGAAGGCTACACCTTC.